The 8 T cell receptor beta chains below were found in one sample sequenced in a study of identifying expanded T cells in peripheral blood. Some clones are missing from TCRdb's copy, which holds only in-frame ones; the method was immunoSEQ multiplex PCR. The data show roughly 100,000 clones, around 88% seen once. What was sequenced was blood. The receptor set was obtained from a person between 18 and 75 years old in good health.

The J gene is TRBJ1-2, the V gene TRBV29-1; D gene uncertain. Germline CDR1 and CDR2: SQVTM and ANQGSEA. The V end lost 1 base, the J end lost 4 bases, and 13 bases lay between the germline ends. CDR3 length: 14 residues. Here the CDR3 DNA reads TGCAGCGTTGAAGTCCCGAACGAGGGCTATGGCTACACCTTC. Translating it yields CSVEVPNEGYGYTF.

This clone turned up a few times. The chain employs TRBV23-1 and TRBJ1-1; D gene unclear. TRBV23-1 is filed as an ORF, its function uncertain. The CDR3 sequence is 11 residues long. V lost 7 bases to trimming and J lost 4 bases, with 7 bases between them. CDR3 sequence: CASKSGTEAFF. The CDR3 coding sequence is TGCGCCAGCAAGTCTGGCACTGAAGCTTTCTTT.

This clone has only one observation. The gene calls are TRBV16 and TRBJ2-5; no definite D call. The CDR3 has 12 amino acids. The germline V gene encodes CDR1 KGHSY and CDR2 FQNENV. Trimming cost V 6 bases and J 2 bases, with 7 bases left between them. DNA of the CDR3: TGTGCCAGCAGTATCCAGCAAGAGACCCAGTACTTC. It specifies CASSIQQETQYF.

Regarding this clone: One junction end does not reproduce the germline sequence, and a read error may be involved. V and J are TRBV6-6 and TRBJ1-1; D call uncertain. Germline lookup yields CDR1 MNHNY and CDR2 SVGAGI (reference sequence). This CDR3 is built from 9 residues. DNA of the CDR3: TGTGCCAGCAGTGTCGACACCAAGTTT. Translating gives CASSVDTKF.

The chain has TRBV25-1 and TRBJ1-1; 8 bases fit TRBD1. Per the germline V gene, CDR1 is MGHDK and CDR2 is SYGVNS. CDR3 length equals 15 residues. V was pared by 3 bases and J by 1 base, with 4 bases of the junction left unmatched. The CDR3 sequence: CASSEPGTGNTEAFF. CDR3 nucleotides: TGTGCCAGCAGTGAGCCCGGGACAGGGAACACTGAAGCTTTCTTT.

The chain combines TRBV4-3 with TRBJ2-6, with unresolved D. Germline assignment: CDR1 LGHNA and CDR2 YSLEER. V was clipped by 4 bases and J by 5 bases, with 12 bases between them. This CDR3 is built from 15 residues. CDR3 residues: CASSPFKSRANVLTF. The CDR3 region has the DNA TGCGCCAGCAGCCCTTTTAAATCGAGGGCCAACGTCCTGACTTTC.

The chain joins TRBV7-9 to TRBJ1-3, with 9 bases lining up with TRBD1. The CDR3 covers 14 residues. Germline CDR1 SEHNR, CDR2 FQNEAQ (reference sequence). Trimming cost V 5 bases and J 6 bases; bases outside gene matches: 5. CDR3 DNA: TGTGCCAGCAGCCCGGACAGGGGAGCAAACACCATATATTTT. This encodes CASSPDRGANTIYF. The full variable domain, rest sourced from reference TRBV7-9 and TRBJ1-3, is DTGVSQNPRHKITKRGQNVTFRCDPISEHNRLYWYRQTLGQGPEFLTYFQNEAQLEKSRLLSDRFSAERPKGSFSTLEIQRTEQGDSAMYLCASSPDRGANTIYFGEGSWLTVV.

This clone was counted once. V usage is TRBV28 and J usage is TRBJ2-3; D remains unclear. The CDR3 contains 14 residues. Germline CDR1 and CDR2: MDHEN and SYDVKM. The V gene lost 4 bases and the J gene lost 3 bases, with 11 bases spanning the gap. The CDR3: CASSSRLGTDTQYF. The CDR3 DNA is TGTGCCAGCAGTTCGAGATTAGGTACAGATACGCAGTATTTT.